This T cell receptor (beta chain) was captured in a study of tumor-infiltrating lymphocytes in primary liver carcinoma (dated by TCRdb to between 2016 and 2019). For the study in its entirety: Of the five patients, three men and two women aged 30 to 69 years, four had hepatocellular carcinoma and one had combined HCC and intrahepatic cholangiocarcinoma. TCRbeta repertoire sequencing covered roughly 35 specimens from 5 patients: around 25 tumor regions, 5 adjacent noncancerous liver tissues and 5 peripheral blood samples. The study combined TCRbeta repertoire sequencing, expression microarrays and whole-exome sequencing across five regions of each liver tumor, with adjacent normal tissue and blood. The tumors of the five patients were staged as T1-T3 N0M0, with maximum diameters ranging from about 4.2 to 11 cm. Each sample produced about 3.65 to 7.5 million productive TCRbeta reads, and read depth showed no significant difference between tissue types. High reproducibility was observed for the technical replicate repertoires, with mean shared-clone rates approximately 0.9 and correlation coefficients above 0.95.

Looking up the germline V gene yields CDR1 MGHRA and CDR2 YSYEKL. The CDR3 contains 15 residues when both ends are counted. Here the CDR3 DNA is all that survives: 45 bases in frame from base 1. Overall results and qualifications from the work: Because sequencing covered only the TCR beta chain and unpaired alpha chains were not captured, true repertoire diversity is likely underestimated. Compared with blood, tumors had a significantly larger share of the repertoire taken up by the top 250 clones (p = 0.039). Only a few patients were included in the study, and the authors note that the findings should be validated in a larger study. Pairs of tumor regions showed greater repertoire overlap (mean approximately 35%) than tumor-adjacent pairs (17%) or tumor-blood pairs (roughly 15%), which is consistent with antigen-driven expansion. Because the samples were bulk and unsorted, CD4+ and CD8+ T cell repertoires could not be compared.

Total RNA and DNA were co-extracted from approximately 20-30 mg of bulk tissue with the AllPrep DNA/RNA mini kit, without cell sorting. Between late 2015 and March 2016, a handful of patients in China with histopathologically diagnosed primary liver carcinoma had surgical resection. At the time of sampling, the patients were treatment-naive and had chronic HBV infection. Fresh tumor and adjacent tissue pieces were bisected; one half was stored in RNAlater at -80°C, the other sent for histology. On this clonotype: Its antigen specificity is not known. This is likely a read error, given that the CDR3 carries no conserved phenylalanine or tryptophan at its end.

A constant-region primer and ProtoScript II reverse transcriptase were used to reverse-transcribe TCRbeta-specific cDNA from 500 ng total RNA. Construction of the TCRbeta libraries relied on three nested rounds of multiplex PCR, following a slightly modified ARM-PCR procedure. Each of the first two PCR rounds ran for 10 cycles and used multiplex TRBV1-TRBV30 forward primers together with a Cbeta reverse primer. Sample barcodes and Illumina adapters were added in a final 25-cycle PCR using Deep VentR polymerase. Before sequencing, amplicons between 200 and 500 bp were purified from gel using a QIAquick gel extraction kit. TCRbeta amplicons were sequenced on an Illumina HiSeq 2500 with 250-bp paired-end reads. The authors' analysis ran thus. Reads were quality-trimmed with Trimmomatic v0.33, and paired reads were merged with FLASH v1.2.11 to recover full CDR3 sequences. V, D and J germline segments were assigned to the rearranged TCRbeta sequences using MiGEC v1.2.1b. Clonotype statistics, along with Shannon-Wiener diversity indices, were calculated using VDJtools v1.0.0. Except for diversity analysis, only the 250 most abundant clonotypes of each sample were used in subsequent analyses to reduce sampling bias. The raw public data were reprocessed by TCRdb itself: fastp quality trimming at Q25, MiXCR clonotype calling, in-frame beta chains only. Duplicate CDR3 protein sequences are folded into a single record with the most common DNA and genes. The V and J calls follow TCRdb's processing rather than the paper's. This sample holds 75,000 to 80,000 distinct CDR3 sequences; 65% to 75% were observed only once. Together, the top ten hold about 28% of the sample.

Material: tumor-adjacent normal liver tissue. The source is a man aged 35-49 years with primary liver carcinoma and hepatitis B virus infection. Rearrangement joined TRBV4-1 to TRBJ2-7, and 11 junction bases match TRBD1. The CDR3 region reads CASSQGWTGGDEQYS. The sequenced DNA is TGCGCCAGTAGCCAGGGTTGGACAGGGGGCGACGAGCAGTACTCC.